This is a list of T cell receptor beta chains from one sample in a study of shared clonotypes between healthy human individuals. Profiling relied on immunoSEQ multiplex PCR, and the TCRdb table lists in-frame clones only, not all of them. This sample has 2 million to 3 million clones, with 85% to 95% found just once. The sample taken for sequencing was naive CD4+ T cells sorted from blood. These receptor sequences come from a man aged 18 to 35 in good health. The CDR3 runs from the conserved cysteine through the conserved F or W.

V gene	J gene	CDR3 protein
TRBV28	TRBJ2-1	CASRPTSGTYNEQFF
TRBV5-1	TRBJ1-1	CASSLDLLNTEAFF
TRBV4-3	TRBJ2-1	CASSQEKGNSYNEQFF
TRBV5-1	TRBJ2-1	CASSLWVNEQFF
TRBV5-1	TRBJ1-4	CASRHKGAPDEKLFF
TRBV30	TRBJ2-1	CAWSEGPGTFF
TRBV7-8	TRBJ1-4	CASSLGQAGGVNEKLFF
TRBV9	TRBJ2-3	CASSVVGGVDTQYF
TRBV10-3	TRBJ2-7	CAISDQASGNYEQYF
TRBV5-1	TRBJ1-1	CASSFNTEAFF
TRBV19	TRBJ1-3	CASRVGNTIYF
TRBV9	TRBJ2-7	CASSVGLTGEFYEQYF
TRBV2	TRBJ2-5	CASNDRVSGEYF
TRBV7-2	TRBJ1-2	CASSLVGLGGARGYTF
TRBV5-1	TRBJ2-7	CASSPSQGLSYEQYF
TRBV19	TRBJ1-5	CASSIDQTGPQHF
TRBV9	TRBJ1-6	CASSEGSGYNSPLHF
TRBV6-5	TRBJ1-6	CASRKYSSYNSPLHF
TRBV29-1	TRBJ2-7	CSVVGSYEQYF
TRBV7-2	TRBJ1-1	CASSLEGLTGTEAFF
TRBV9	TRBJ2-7	CASSITGTSYEQYF
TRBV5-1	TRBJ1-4	CASSLGQSEEKLFF
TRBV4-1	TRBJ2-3	CASSQDVVGGGTDTQYF
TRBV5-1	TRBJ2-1	CASSWGWPGSSSYNEQFF
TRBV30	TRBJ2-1	CALDRGTYNEQFF
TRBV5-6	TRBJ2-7	CASSLGQGIEQYF
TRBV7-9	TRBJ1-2	CASSLDRGEYGYTF
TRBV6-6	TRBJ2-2	CASSYSGQNTGELFF
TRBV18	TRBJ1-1	CASSDGTGRAEAFF
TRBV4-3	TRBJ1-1	CASSQERGKEAFF
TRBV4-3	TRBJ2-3	CASSLAGGTSTDTQYF
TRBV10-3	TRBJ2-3	CAISGDRRADTQYF
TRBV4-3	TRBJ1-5	CASSQESGYRQPQHF
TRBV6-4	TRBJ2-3	CASRRGSTDTQYF
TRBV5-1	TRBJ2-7	CASSLLGTARNEQYF